This T cell receptor (beta chain) originates from a study of blood T cell repertoires in COVID-19. Study summary: From the United States, Italy and Spain came samples of acute and convalescent COVID-19. In each case, the material was cDNA or gDNA derived from T cells, B-cell-depleted T cells, or PBMCs.

Original analysis: Reference gene primer amplification gave nucleated cell count estimates. Sequencing used immunoSEQ multiplex PCR; TCRdb keeps in-frame clones, though not all of them. The V and J calls and clone size were taken over from that table, and D and trimming were inferred from the DNA. The table has roughly 100,000 clones, about nine tenths seen once. The CDR3 consists of 16 residues. The germline V gene encodes CDR1 MNHEY and CDR2 SMNVEV (reference sequence). V was pared by 5 bases and J by 6 bases, with 10 bases of the junction left unmatched. The sequence derives from a woman aged 80 or over in a cohort sampled during active COVID-19. Sequencing was carried out using peripheral blood. This chain links TRBV27 with TRBJ2-2; 9 bases fit TRBD1. As DNA, the CDR3 is TGTGCCAGCAGTCCTGGGGACAGGGTGAGCGCCGGGGAGCTGTTTTTT. Its translation is CASSPGDRVSAGELFF.